This TCR beta chain emerged from a study of OX40 agonist ivuxolimab in advanced cancers. Study-wide results and caveats: Dose levels from 0.1 to 3.0 mg/kg saw CD4+ and CD8+ blood T cells expand clonally by week 6. It was also the case that some nonresponders had low normalized T-cell clonal expansion.

Notes on this clone: Antigen specificity is unknown.

Assay: immunoSEQ multiplex PCR; the TCRdb copy retains only in-frame clones and omits some. The sample yields around 50,000 clones, 80% to 90% seen once. Prior autoimmune disease or systemic immunosuppression barred patients. Germline loops: CDR1 MNHNS, CDR2 SASEGT. J was trimmed by 8 bases and V by 6 bases; bases with no gene match: 10. The length of the CDR3 is 15 residues. Material: CD4+ or CD8+ T cells sorted from blood, obtained in a trial of the OX40 agonist ivuxolimab. The sequence came from an adult with an advanced solid tumor such as melanoma, head and neck, liver or kidney cancer. The chain joins TRBV6-1 to TRBJ1-4, with 9 positions matching TRBD1. The CDR3 here is CASSTYRGLEEKLFF. Written as DNA, the CDR3 is TGTGCCAGCAGCACTTACAGGGGGCTGGAGGAAAAACTGTTTTTT.